These 30 T cell receptor beta chains were all obtained from the same sample, sequenced in a study of blood T cell repertoires in COVID-19. Measured with immunoSEQ multiplex PCR; TCRdb has only the in-frame clones, and not every one. The sample holds a few hundred thousand clones; over 75% are singletons and the top ten take 7.4%. What was sequenced was PBMCs or T cells enriched from blood (not recorded which). The receptor source for this set is a woman in her 40s with acute COVID-19.

V is TRBV28 and J is TRBJ1-3; D may be TRBD1 (6 bases). This CDR3 has 15 amino acids. The ends were cut back, 7 bases at V and 4 bases at J, with 17 bases in the middle. In germline, CDR1 is MDHEN, CDR2 SYDVKM. The CDR3 sequence is CASILSTQGGNTIYF. The CDR3 bases are TGTGCCAGCATCCTTTCGACCCAGGGGGGAAACACCATATATTTT. Full variable domain (remainder filled in from reference TRBV28 and TRBJ1-3): DVKVTQSSRYLVKRTGEKVFLECVQDMDHENMFWYRQDPGLGLRLIYFSYDVKMKEKGDIPEGYSVSREKKERFSLILESASTNQTSMYLCASILSTQGGNTIYFGEGSWLTVV.

The rearrangement joins TRBV7-9 to TRBJ1-5; 8 positions match TRBD1. With V trimmed by 1 base and J by 10 bases, 6 bases remained unmatched. This CDR3 comprises 14 residues. Germline lookup yields CDR1 SEHNR and CDR2 FQNEAQ (reference sequence). The DNA for the CDR3 is TGTGCCAGCAGCTTAGGAGGACAGGGTATTCCCCAGCATTTT. Translating gives CASSLGGQGIPQHF.

This clone was counted a single time. The chain employs TRBV21-1 and TRBJ1-2; TRBD1, the D gene given by the table, was not confirmed from the DNA. TRBV21-1 is a known pseudogene. The CDR3 runs 14 residues. The CDR3 loop reads CASSKWGQGCGYTF. CDR3 nucleotides: TGTGCCAGCAGCAAATGGGGACAGGGCTGTGGCTACACCTTC.

The chain uses TRBV9 and TRBJ1-2; no firm D call. Germline V lookup: CDR1 SGDLS, CDR2 YYNGEE. V lost 3 bases and J lost 4, with 16 bases in between. The length of the CDR3 is 15 residues. The CDR3 sequence: CASSGRVWEAYGYTF. DNA for the CDR3: TGTGCCAGCAGCGGGAGAGTCTGGGAGGCCTATGGCTACACCTTC. Full variable domain (remainder filled in from reference TRBV9 and TRBJ1-2): DSGVTQTPKHLITATGQRVTLRCSPRSGDLSVYWYQQSLDQGLQFLIQYYNGEERAKGNILERFSAQQFPDLHSELNLSSLELGDSALYFCASSGRVWEAYGYTFGSGTRLTVV.

This chain connects TRBV19 to TRBJ2-5, with 8 bases identical to TRBD1. Per the germline V gene, CDR1 is LNHDA and CDR2 is SQIVND (reference sequence). CDR3 length: 13 amino acids. V dropped 6 bases and J dropped 4; count of bases not matched to a gene: 4. CDR3 region: CASSRQGRETQYF. CDR3 nucleotides: TGTGCCAGTAGCCGACAGGGGAGAGAGACCCAGTACTTC.

This clone showed up many times. The chain carries TRBV4-3 and TRBJ2-3, with 7 bases aligning to TRBD2. The trim removed 0 bases at V and 4 bases at J, leaving 10 bases unmatched. This CDR3 has 17 amino acids. Germline V gives CDR1 LGHNA, CDR2 YSLEER. The CDR3 reads CASSQDRTRVGPDTQYF. The CDR3 DNA sequence: TGCGCCAGCAGCCAAGATCGGACTAGGGTTGGGCCAGATACGCAGTATTTT.

The chain has TRBV10-3 and TRBJ1-5; TRBD1 might be the D (5 bases). The CDR3 has 15 amino acids. Looked up from germline, CDR1 is ENHRY and CDR2 is SYGVKD. V shed 4 bases and J shed 6 bases, with 16 bases lying between them. The CDR3 protein is CAISVSTGEGQPQHF. CDR3 in DNA: TGTGCCATCAGTGTTTCTACAGGTGAAGGTCAGCCCCAGCATTTT.

The chain combines TRBV4-2 with TRBJ2-7; 10 bases fit TRBD2. Per germline, CDR1 LGHNA and CDR2 YNFKEQ. This CDR3 has 15 amino acids. With V trimmed by 1 base and J by 2 bases, 2 bases remained unmatched. The CDR3 DNA follows: TGTGCCAGCAGCCAAGGGACTAGCGGAACCTACGAGCAGTACTTC. Protein sequence: CASSQGTSGTYEQYF.

The chain employs TRBV21-1 and TRBJ1-5; whether TRBD1, the table's D call, matches the DNA was not checked. TRBV21-1 is marked as a pseudogene. The length of the CDR3 is 17 residues. The CDR3 region is CASSNDRDRQGNQPQHF. The CDR3 DNA reads as TGTGCCAGCAGCAACGACAGGGATCGCCAAGGCAATCAGCCCCAGCATTTT.

This chain connects TRBV6-1 to TRBJ2-3; the match to TRBD2 covers 8 bases. Trimming removed 6 bases from V and 0 bases from J; junction bases left unmatched: 5. The CDR3 loop spans 15 amino acids. Germline V CDR1 and CDR2: MNHNS, SASEGT. The CDR3: CASSRSGGSTDTQYF. The CDR3 bases are TGTGCCAGCAGCAGAAGCGGGGGAAGCACAGATACGCAGTATTTT.

This chain joins TRBV20-1 and TRBJ2-3; D not certain. CDR1 is DFQATT, CDR2 SNEGSKA, per germline (reference sequence). V lost 4 bases and J lost 6, with 5 bases in between. The CDR3 has 10 residues. CDR3 sequence (DNA): TGCAGTGCTATATTTGATACGCAGTATTTT. It translates to CSAIFDTQYF.

The CDR3 loop reads CASSLVRPWTEAQHF. Written as DNA, the CDR3 is TGTGCCAGCAGTTTAGTACGCCCGTGGACAGAGGCCCAGCATTTT. The chain links TRBV28 to TRBJ1-5, with D possibly being TRBD1 (6 bases). V lost 2 bases and J lost 11, with 19 bases in between. The CDR3 consists of 15 residues. The germline V gene encodes CDR1 MDHEN and CDR2 SYDVKM.

The J gene is TRBJ2-1, the V gene TRBV25-1; 7 bases map to TRBD2. CDR1 is MGHDK and CDR2 is SYGVNS in the germline V gene. The length of the CDR3 is 15 residues. Germline trimming cut 4 bases from V and 8 bases from J; bases unmatched to any gene: 11. CDR3 in DNA: TGTGCCAGCAGTGCCCATAGCGGGCTCGGCGATGAGCAGTTCTTC. Translated, it gives CASSAHSGLGDEQFF. Using reference TRBV25-1 and TRBJ2-1 for the parts outside the CDR3, the full variable domain is EADIYQTPRYLVIGTGKKITLECSQTMGHDKMYWYQQDPGMELHLIHYSYGVNSTEKGDLSSESTVSRIRTEHFPLTLESARPSHTSQYLCASSAHSGLGDEQFFGPGTRLTVL.

This sequence joins TRBV28 and TRBJ2-1, with a tentative D call TRBD1 (6 bases). The CDR3 length is 14 residues. V was trimmed by 7 bases and J by 10 bases, leaving 20 bases between them. Germline-derived CDR1 and CDR2 are MDHEN and SYDVKM. CDR3 in amino acids: CASNLMNRQVEQFF. The CDR3 bases are TGTGCCAGCAACTTAATGAACAGACAGGTAGAGCAGTTCTTC.

The rearrangement links TRBV4-2 to TRBJ2-7, with TRBD2 identical over 10 bases. Germline assignment: CDR1 LGHNA and CDR2 YNFKEQ. V shed 1 base and J 3 bases; nucleotides not matched to a gene: 9. This CDR3 has 17 residues. Written as DNA, the CDR3 is TGTGCCAGCAGCCAAGCCCCTTTAGCGGGAGGAAGCTACGAGCAGTACTTC. As protein: CASSQAPLAGGSYEQYF.

About this clone itself: In the same sample, other DNA sequences code for this CDR3. The chain is built from TRBV2 and TRBJ2-5, with D maybe TRBD1 (6 bases). The germline gives CDR1 SNHLY, CDR2 FYNNEI. V lost 3 bases to trimming and J lost 1 base, with 9 bases between them. The CDR3 sequence is 14 residues long. CDR3 sequence (DNA): TGTGCCAGCAGTGACGGCAGGGGCCAAGAGACCCAGTACTTC. It codes for CASSDGRGQETQYF.

The genes are TRBV9 and TRBJ2-3; 12 positions match TRBD1. Trimming cost V 4 bases and J 0 bases; bases outside gene matches: 9. The germline V gene has CDR1 SGDLS and CDR2 YYNGEE. There are 18 residues in the CDR3. The CDR3 reads CASSRGQGALTSTDTQYF. In DNA form, the CDR3 reads TGTGCCAGCAGCCGGGGACAGGGGGCCCTGACTAGCACAGATACGCAGTATTTT. The full variable domain, rest sourced from reference TRBV9 and TRBJ2-3, is DSGVTQTPKHLITATGQRVTLRCSPRSGDLSVYWYQQSLDQGLQFLIQYYNGEERAKGNILERFSAQQFPDLHSELNLSSLELGDSALYFCASSRGQGALTSTDTQYFGPGTRLTVL.

This clone was picked up a small number of times. The chain joins TRBV29-1 to TRBJ1-1; D is unclear. Germline V lookup: CDR1 SQVTM, CDR2 ANQGSEA. V gave up 2 bases and J gave up 9 bases, with 10 bases separating them. There are 11 residues in the CDR3. Here the CDR3 DNA reads TGCAGCGTTGAACTCGGTAGCCAAGCTTTCTTT. Its protein product is CSVELGSQAFF.

This clone was counted a single time. The J gene is TRBJ1-2, the V gene TRBV6-4; perhaps TRBD1 as D (6 bases). V dropped 5 bases and J dropped 8 bases, with 15 bases sitting between them. The CDR3 totals 13 residues. Germline-derived CDR1 and CDR2 are MRHNA and SNTAGT. The CDR3 DNA follows: TGTGCCAGCAGTCAAGGACAGCTTGGCGGCTACACCTTC. Translating it yields CASSQGQLGGYTF.

This rearrangement joins TRBV6-5 to TRBJ1-5; D might be TRBD1 (6 bases). Trimming took 6 bases from V and 3 from J, leaving 9 bases between them. The CDR3 has 13 residues. Germline-derived CDR1 and CDR2 are MNHEY and SVGAGI. The CDR3, as DNA: TGTGCCAGCAGCAGGGGAAACAATCAGCCCCAGCATTTT. It codes for CASSRGNNQPQHF.

The CDR3 DNA sequence: TGCGCCAGCAGCCAATCTGGACAGGGGGCAGCTGGCTACACCTTC. As protein: CASSQSGQGAAGYTF. The rearrangement joins TRBV4-1 to TRBJ1-2; 11 nucleotides align to TRBD1. V gave up 2 bases and J gave up 7 bases; unmatched junction bases: 6. The CDR3 consists of 15 residues. Per the germline V gene, CDR1 is MGHRA and CDR2 is YSYEKL.

The gene calls are TRBV2 and TRBJ2-5, with TRBD2 identical over 9 bases. Germline assignment: CDR1 SNHLY and CDR2 FYNNEI. CDR3 size: 15 residues. J lost 5 bases, V lost 3 bases, and 7 bases had no gene match. Written as DNA, the CDR3 is TGTGCCAGCAGTGATAGGGCGGGAGGGTCGGAGACCCAGTACTTC. Translating gives CASSDRAGGSETQYF.

This sequence joins TRBV9 and TRBJ1-3; D is possibly TRBD1 (5 bases). The CDR3 is made up of 18 amino acids. Deletions cut 4 bases from V and 1 base from J, with 21 bases between. Per germline, CDR1 SGDLS and CDR2 YYNGEE. CDR3 in amino acids: CASSPSSRDFLSGNTIYF. CDR3 in DNA: TGTGCCAGCAGCCCCTCGTCGCGGGACTTCTTATCTGGAAACACCATATATTTT. The variable domain in full, with the rest retrieved from reference TRBV9 and TRBJ1-3, is DSGVTQTPKHLITATGQRVTLRCSPRSGDLSVYWYQQSLDQGLQFLIQYYNGEERAKGNILERFSAQQFPDLHSELNLSSLELGDSALYFCASSPSSRDFLSGNTIYFGEGSWLTVV.

The V and J genes are TRBV9 and TRBJ1-2; no reliable D call. Germline CDR1 and CDR2: SGDLS and YYNGEE. The V end was cut by 2 bases, the J end by 8 bases, with 16 bases between. The CDR3 is 14 residues long. In DNA form, the CDR3 reads TGTGCCAGCAGCGTGGGTCCGGACTTAGAGGGCTACACCTTC. Translated: CASSVGPDLEGYTF.

CDR3 loop: CASSSYRTALNTEAFF. CDR3 nucleotides: TGTGCCAGTAGCTCGTACCGGACAGCCCTGAACACTGAAGCTTTCTTT. The genes are TRBV19 and TRBJ1-1; D is perhaps TRBD1 (6 bases). Germline V lookup: CDR1 LNHDA, CDR2 SQIVND (reference sequence). V gave up 6 bases and J gave up 0 bases, with 17 bases separating them. The CDR3 has 16 amino acids.

The V and J genes are TRBV2 and TRBJ1-2, with D uncertain. Germline loops: CDR1 SNHLY, CDR2 FYNNEI. CDR3 length equals 14 residues. With 2 bases removed from V and 3 bases from J, the gap between germline ends came to 10 bases. The CDR3 DNA reads TGTGCCAGCAGTGAAATTGCGGATTACTATGGCTACACCTTC. Translation: CASSEIADYYGYTF.

This chain links TRBV24-1 with TRBJ1-5, with D perhaps TRBD1 (5 bases). Germline assignment: CDR1 KGHDR and CDR2 SFDVKD. V was cut by 3 bases and J by 6 bases, with 17 bases left in between. CDR3 size: 16 residues. CDR3 sequence: CATSDTGPQGGQPQHF. CDR3 sequence (DNA): TGTGCCACCAGTGATACCGGTCCCCAGGGCGGTCAGCCCCAGCATTTT.

The chain combines TRBV9 with TRBJ2-2; D not certain. Trimming left V 2 bases short and J 7 bases short, with 6 bases between. The germline V gene has CDR1 SGDLS and CDR2 YYNGEE. This CDR3 spans 12 amino acids. The CDR3 reads CASSVLRGELFF. The CDR3 DNA reads as TGTGCCAGCAGCGTTCTCCGCGGGGAGCTGTTTTTT.

The chain employs TRBV13 and TRBJ1-3; 10 bases line up with TRBD1. V was clipped by 7 bases and J by 2 bases; unmatched bases: 11. This CDR3 is built from 17 residues. The V gene's germline CDR1 is PRHDT and CDR2 FYEKMQ (reference sequence). The CDR3 bases are TGTGCCAGCAACCGCAAGGCTGGGACAGGGGCTGGAAACACCATATATTTT. Its translation: CASNRKAGTGAGNTIYF.

The chain couples TRBV5-1 to TRBJ1-2, with 10 bases identical to TRBD1. Germline V gene lookup returns CDR1 SGHRS and CDR2 YFSETQ. The CDR3 is 14 amino acids. Trimming took 0 bases from V and 6 from J; bases not matched to a gene: 2. CDR3 loop: CASSLATGGNGYTF. The CDR3 nucleotides are TGCGCCAGCAGCTTGGCGACAGGGGGCAATGGCTACACCTTC. Drawing the rest from reference TRBV5-1 and TRBJ1-2, the complete variable domain is KAGVTQTPRYLIKTRGQQVTLSCSPISGHRSVSWYQQTPGQGLQFLFEYFSETQRNKGNFPGRFSGRQFSNSRSEMNVSTLELGDSALYLCASSLATGGNGYTFGSGTRLTVV.